The entry below gives a single TCR beta chain sequence along with its context. No antigen is known for it. The conserved phenylalanine or tryptophan normally closing the CDR3 is absent here, so this likely arose from a read error. These data are taken from a study of T cell repertoires in cytomegalovirus infection. Overall study results and limits: There were carriers of CMV plus the relevant HLA, and cumulative public TCR beta family frequency identified them. The ex vivo response showed dominance by HLA-C-restricted CMV-specific TCR beta clonotypes.

Germline lookup yields CDR1 LNHDA and CDR2 SQIVND (reference sequence). The CDR3 is made up of 16 amino acids. The V end lost 4 bases, the J end lost 8 bases, and 23 bases lay between the germline ends. Each CDR3 protein gets one entry after TCRdb re-called the reads with MiXCR. Among about 530,000 distinct CDR3 sequences listed, about 30% were seen once. The sequence was obtained from a human donor in good health (CMV status not recorded). Some clones in this sample may be carry-over from other donors' samples. The sample consisted of PBMCs. J is TRBJ1-2 and V is TRBV19, with D uncertain. This CDR3 is CASSKPSVLPPGGYTY. The CDR3 nucleotides read TGTGCCAGTAGTAAGCCCTCGGTGCTTCCCCCTGGGGGCTACACCTAC.